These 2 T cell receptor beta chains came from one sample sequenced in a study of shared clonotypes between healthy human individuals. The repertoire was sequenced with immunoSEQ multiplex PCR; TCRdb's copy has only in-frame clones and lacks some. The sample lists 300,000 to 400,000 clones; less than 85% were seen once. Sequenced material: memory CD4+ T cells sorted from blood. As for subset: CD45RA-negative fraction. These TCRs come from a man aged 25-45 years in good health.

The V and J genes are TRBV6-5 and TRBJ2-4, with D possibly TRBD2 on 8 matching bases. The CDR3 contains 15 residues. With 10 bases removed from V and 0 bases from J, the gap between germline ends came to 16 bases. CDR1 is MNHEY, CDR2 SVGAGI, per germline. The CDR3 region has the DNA TGTGCCACAGGGGGGCTAGCGGGAGCCAAAAACATTCAGTACTTC. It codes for CATGGLAGAKNIQYF.

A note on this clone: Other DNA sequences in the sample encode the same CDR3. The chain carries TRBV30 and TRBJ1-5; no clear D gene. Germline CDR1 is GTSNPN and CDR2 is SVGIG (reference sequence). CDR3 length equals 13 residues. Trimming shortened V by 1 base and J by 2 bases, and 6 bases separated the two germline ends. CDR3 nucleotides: TGTGCCTGGAGTGATAGTGGCAATCAGCCCCAGCATTTT. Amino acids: CAWSDSGNQPQHF. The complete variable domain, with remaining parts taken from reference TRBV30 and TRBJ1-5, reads SQTIHQWPATLVQPVGSPLSLECTVEGTSNPNLYWYRQAAGRGLQLLFYSVGIGQISSEVPQNLSASRPQDRQFILSSKKLLLSDSGFYLCAWSDSGNQPQHFGDGTRLSIL.